These 29 T cell receptor beta chains came from one sample sequenced in a study of blood T cell repertoires in COVID-19 (TCRdb year 2020). Library preparation was by the immunoSEQ multiplex PCR assay. Drawn from immuneACCESS, this table holds only the in-frame rearrangements with V and J called that TCRdb kept. Clones are partly lost; checked studies trace under half to an unresolved V gene and leave the rest unexplained. The sample table holds under 150,000 clones, of which about 87% were seen once. The ten largest clones represent more than 25% of the sample. Specimen: peripheral blood. The receptor set was obtained from a human donor in a cohort sampled during active COVID-19.

The chain links TRBV6-6 to TRBJ1-1; tentative D call: TRBD1 (5 bases). This CDR3 has 16 residues. Germline CDR1 reads MNHNY; CDR2 reads SVGAGI (reference sequence). Trimming took off 5 bases at V and 1 base at J, with 17 bases between the two ends. CDR3 sequence: CASSGPLKGQNTEAFF. In nucleotides, the CDR3 is TGTGCCAGCAGTGGACCATTGAAGGGGCAGAACACTGAAGCTTTCTTT.

As DNA, the CDR3 is TGTGCCACCAGCAGAGATTGGCAGGGGGAGACCCAGTACTTC. Protein: CATSRDWQGETQYF. V gene TRBV15 combines with J gene TRBJ2-5, with D possibly TRBD1 on 6 matching bases. Trimming left V 0 bases short and J 5 bases short, with 10 bases between. The germline gives CDR1 LNHNV, CDR2 YYDKDF (reference sequence). CDR3 length equals 14 residues.

The chain joins TRBV3-1 (or the pseudogene TRBV3-2) to TRBJ1-1; D gene ambiguous. The CDR3 runs 15 residues. Trimming left V 0 bases short and J 3 bases short, with 11 bases between. CDR1 LGHDT and CDR2 YNNKEL come from the germline V gene (reference sequence). CDR3 in amino acids: CASSQESQPYTEAFF. The DNA of the CDR3 is TGTGCCAGCAGCCAAGAGTCACAACCATACACTGAAGCTTTCTTT.

V is TRBV2 and J is TRBJ1-2; 10 nucleotides align to TRBD1. The V gene's germline CDR1 is SNHLY and CDR2 FYNNEI. The CDR3 is 15 residues long. Germline trimming cut 0 bases from V and 4 bases from J; bases unmatched to any gene: 2. The CDR3 region has the DNA TGTGCCAGCAGTGAAGCCCGGACAGGGGGCTATGGCTACACCTTC. Its protein product is CASSEARTGGYGYTF.

In regard to this clone: This sample includes further DNA sequences coding for the same CDR3. The V call is TRBV4-1, the J call TRBJ2-2; 7 bases line up with TRBD1. The CDR3 spans 16 residues. Germline V gene sequence: CDR1 MGHRA, CDR2 YSYEKL. V was pared by 3 bases and J by 2 bases, with 6 bases of the junction left unmatched. In DNA form, the CDR3 reads TGCGCCAGCAGCCAGCCCGGGACAGCTAACACCGGGGAGCTGTTTTTT. Translation: CASSQPGTANTGELFF.

The rearrangement uses TRBV4-2 and TRBJ1-3, with D unresolved. Trimming pared 0 bases from V and 1 base from J, leaving 7 bases between. CDR3 length equals 15 residues. CDR1 is LGHNA and CDR2 is YNFKEQ in the germline V gene. The CDR3 DNA reads as TGTGCCAGCAGCCAAGAGTTCGGTTCTGGAAACACCATATATTTT. Amino acid sequence: CASSQEFGSGNTIYF.

This chain links TRBV2 with TRBJ1-1; D is unresolved. This CDR3 has 15 residues. Germline CDR1 and CDR2: SNHLY and FYNNEI. V dropped 4 bases and J dropped 6 bases, with 18 bases sitting between them. The CDR3 loop reads CASSALLTRRPEAFF. CDR3 bases: TGTGCCAGCAGTGCCCTCCTAACCCGGAGGCCTGAAGCTTTCTTT.

The genes are TRBV7-2 and TRBJ2-2; D possibly corresponds to TRBD1 (5 bases). Germline-derived CDR1 and CDR2 are SGHTA and FQGNSA. V was pared by 3 bases and J by 4 bases, with 12 bases between. The CDR3 length is 15 residues. CDR3 amino acids: CASSFKGSGTGELFF. The CDR3 region has the DNA TGTGCCAGCAGCTTCAAGGGGTCGGGCACCGGGGAGCTGTTTTTT. The full variable domain, completed using reference TRBV7-2 and TRBJ2-2, is GAGVSQSPSNKVTEKGKDVELRCDPISGHTALYWYRQSLGQGLEFLIYFQGNSAPDKSGLPSDRFSAERTGGSVSTLTIQRTQQEDSAVYLCASSFKGSGTGELFFGEGSRLTVL.

The gene calls are TRBV27 and TRBJ1-2; TRBD1 might be the D (5 bases). This CDR3 comprises 13 residues. The germline CDR1 and CDR2 sequences are MNHEY and SMNVEV (reference sequence). V was pared by 3 bases and J by 1 base, with 6 bases between. CDR3 protein: CASSLGLNYGYTF. DNA of the CDR3: TGTGCCAGCAGTTTGGGACTTAACTATGGCTACACCTTC.

The chain uses TRBV4-1 and TRBJ2-2; TRBD1 is a possible D gene (6 bases). V was clipped by 0 bases and J by 0 bases, with 8 bases between them. Germline values: CDR1 MGHRA, CDR2 YSYEKL. The CDR3 is 16 amino acids. CDR3: CASSQDAGANTGELFF. For the CDR3, the DNA is TGCGCCAGCAGCCAAGATGCAGGGGCGAACACCGGGGAGCTGTTTTTT.

The chain recombines TRBV19 with TRBJ1-5; TRBD1 agrees at 9 bases. The CDR3 has 15 residues. The germline CDR1 and CDR2 sequences are LNHDA and SQIVND (reference sequence). V was pared by 10 bases and J by 5 bases, with 12 bases of the junction left unmatched. The CDR3 region is CATTLGQGFHQPQHF. CDR3 bases: TGTGCCACCACCTTAGGACAGGGGTTTCATCAGCCCCAGCATTTT.

The chain employs TRBV9 and TRBJ2-3; D is unclear. Trimming cost V 4 bases and J 5 bases, with 11 bases left between them. The CDR3 is 13 amino acids. CDR1 SGDLS and CDR2 YYNGEE come from the germline V gene. The CDR3 protein is CASSPSLGDTQYF. Here the CDR3 DNA reads TGTGCCAGCAGCCCGAGTCTAGGAGATACGCAGTATTTT.

This rearrangement joins TRBV2 to TRBJ1-6; 7 bases map to TRBD1. The ends lost 8 bases at V and 8 bases at J; junction bases unmatched: 9. In germline, CDR1 is SNHLY, CDR2 FYNNEI. This CDR3 region has 14 residues. Written as DNA, the CDR3 is TGTGCCAGCCTCCTAGGGACAGTTTATTCACCCCTCCACTTT. It yields the protein CASLLGTVYSPLHF.

This chain joins TRBV5-1 and TRBJ2-2; 7 nucleotides match TRBD2. After removal of 0 bases from V and 3 bases from J, the junction contained 5 bases not matched to a gene. The CDR3 sequence is 16 residues long. Per the germline V gene, CDR1 is SGHRS and CDR2 is YFSETQ. The CDR3 loop is CASSLDGGRDTGELFF. The CDR3 DNA follows: TGCGCCAGCAGCTTGGATGGAGGGAGGGACACCGGGGAGCTGTTTTTT. The full variable domain, with the rest looked up from reference TRBV5-1 and TRBJ2-2, is KAGVTQTPRYLIKTRGQQVTLSCSPISGHRSVSWYQQTPGQGLQFLFEYFSETQRNKGNFPGRFSGRQFSNSRSEMNVSTLELGDSALYLCASSLDGGRDTGELFFGEGSRLTVL.

The rearrangement uses TRBV5-6 and TRBJ1-2, with a weak D call TRBD1 (6 bases). Germline V gene sequence: CDR1 SGHDT, CDR2 YYEEEE. The CDR3 consists of 12 residues. Trimming cost V 4 bases and J 8 bases, with 12 bases left between them. CDR3 in amino acids: CASSLVTGGYTF. CDR3 DNA sequence: TGTGCCAGCAGCCTCGTCACAGGGGGCTACACCTTC. The complete variable domain, with remaining parts taken from reference TRBV5-6 and TRBJ1-2, reads DAGVTQSPTHLIKTRGQQVTLRCSPKSGHDTVSWYQQALGQGPQFIFQYYEEEERQRGNFPDRFSGHQFPNYSSELNVNALLLGDSALYLCASSLVTGGYTFGSGTRLTVV.

The rearrangement uses TRBV27 and TRBJ1-1; possible D gene TRBD1, 5 bases. CDR3 length: 15 amino acids. The V end was cut by 2 bases, the J end by 5 bases, with 15 bases between. CDR1 is MNHEY and CDR2 is SMNVEV in the germline V gene (reference sequence). The CDR3 reads CASSLTLGGGTEAFF. The CDR3 DNA reads TGTGCCAGCAGTTTAACCCTCGGCGGGGGGACTGAAGCTTTCTTT.

The chain employs TRBV10-3 and TRBJ2-3; no definite D call. Germline V gene sequence: CDR1 ENHRY, CDR2 SYGVKD. With 6 bases removed from V and 2 bases from J, the gap between germline ends came to 9 bases. The CDR3 covers 13 residues. As DNA, the CDR3 is TGTGCCATCAGGTGGTACACCACAGATACGCAGTATTTT. It specifies CAIRWYTTDTQYF.

The chain uses TRBV7-3 and TRBJ2-2, with D possibly being TRBD2 (6 bases). The ends were cut back, 5 bases at V and 6 bases at J, with 19 bases in the middle. Germline-derived CDR1 and CDR2 are SGHTA and FQGTGA. The CDR3 has 16 residues. In DNA, the CDR3 is TGTGCCAGCAGCCCCCGATCACAACCGGGAGCCGGGGAGCTGTTTTTT. This sequence encodes CASSPRSQPGAGELFF.

This clone was seen once. This rearrangement joins TRBV11-2 to TRBJ2-5; D is perhaps TRBD2 (6 bases). CDR3 length equals 13 residues. V was shortened by 5 bases and J by 5 bases, with 12 bases between the two germline ends. Germline values: CDR1 SGHAT, CDR2 FQNNGV. DNA of the CDR3: TGTGCCAGCAGCCCACCGGGGGTCGAGACCCAGTACTTC. Translated: CASSPPGVETQYF. The whole variable domain, filled in from reference TRBV11-2 and TRBJ2-5, reads EAGVAQSPRYKIIEKRQSVAFWCNPISGHATLYWYQQILGQGPKLLIQFQNNGVVDDSQLPKDRFSAERLKGVDSTLKIQPAKLEDSAVYLCASSPPGVETQYFGPGTRLLVL.

The chain uses TRBV11-1 and TRBJ2-5, with a weak D call TRBD1 (6 bases). Trimming removed 5 bases at V and 0 bases at J, with 13 bases between. Germline-derived CDR1 and CDR2 are SGHAT and FQDESV (reference sequence). This CDR3 is 15 amino acids long. CDR3 coding DNA: TGTGCCAGCAGCCAACAGGGATCGTACCAAGAGACCCAGTACTTC. This encodes CASSQQGSYQETQYF.

The chain has TRBV3-1 (or the pseudogene TRBV3-2) and TRBJ1-2, with D tentatively TRBD1 (6 bases). The CDR3 is 14 amino acids. CDR1 is LGHDT and CDR2 is YNNKEL in the germline V gene (reference sequence). Deletions cut 5 bases from V and 4 bases from J, with 14 bases between. The DNA for the CDR3 is TGTGCCAGCAGCTGGACCCGGGACACCTATGGCTACACCTTC. Protein product: CASSWTRDTYGYTF.

CDR3 in DNA: TGTGCCAGCAGCTTCCGGACAGCTAGCACAGATACGCAGTATTTT. It encodes CASSFRTASTDTQYF. The V gene is TRBV12-1, the J gene TRBJ2-3; TRBD1 is the table's D call, not checked against the DNA. TRBV12-1 is given as a pseudogene. This CDR3 is built from 15 residues.

This sequence joins TRBV6-5 and TRBJ1-3; tentative D call: TRBD1 (5 bases). The V end was cut by 0 bases, the J end by 6 bases, with 12 bases between. This CDR3 is 15 amino acids long. Germline CDR1 and CDR2: MNHEY and SVGAGI. CDR3 protein: CASSYSAQGQNTIYF. CDR3 nucleotide sequence: TGTGCCAGCAGTTACTCCGCGCAGGGCCAAAACACCATATATTTT.

This clone has only a few counts. V gene TRBV4-2 combines with J gene TRBJ1-3; TRBD1 aligns across 8 bases. Germline-derived CDR1 and CDR2 are LGHNA and YNFKEQ. J lost 0 bases, V lost 4 bases, and 14 bases had no gene match. The CDR3 runs to 19 residues. The CDR3 here is CASSPQASGGALSGNTIYF. In DNA form, the CDR3 reads TGTGCCAGCAGCCCACAGGCTTCAGGGGGCGCGCTCTCTGGAAACACCATATATTTT.

This rearrangement joins TRBV5-5 to TRBJ2-6; 8 nucleotides agree with TRBD1. The CDR3 has 15 amino acids. The ends lost 4 bases at V and 2 bases at J; junction bases unmatched: 2. CDR1 SGHKS and CDR2 YYEKEE come from the germline V gene (reference sequence). The DNA of the CDR3 is TGTGCCAGCAGCGCGGGACAGGCTGGGGCCAACGTCCTGACTTTC. It encodes CASSAGQAGANVLTF.

The chain couples TRBV2 to TRBJ1-2, with 9 bases matching TRBD1. Germline assignment: CDR1 SNHLY and CDR2 FYNNEI. This CDR3 is 18 amino acids long. Germline trimming cut 7 bases from V and 1 base from J; bases unmatched to any gene: 16. In DNA, the CDR3 is TGTGCCAGCATCGGAAGCCCGGGACAGGGATTCAGTAACTATGGCTACACCTTC. This codes for CASIGSPGQGFSNYGYTF.

This clone was recorded once. In nucleotides, the CDR3 is TGTGCCAGCAGCTCCGACGACAGGGGACGTACTGAAGCTTTCTTT. It encodes CASSSDDRGRTEAFF. The chain is built from TRBV9 and TRBJ1-1, with 8 bases fitting TRBD1. The V segment lost 4 bases and the J segment 5 bases; nucleotides outside the gene matches: 10. Germline loops: CDR1 SGDLS, CDR2 YYNGEE. The CDR3 runs to 15 residues.

This sequence joins TRBV30 and TRBJ1-6; D not resolved. Germline V gives CDR1 GTSNPN, CDR2 SVGIG (reference sequence). V was trimmed by 1 base and J by 7 bases, leaving 11 bases between them. The CDR3 consists of 14 residues. CDR3 sequence (DNA): TGTGCCTGGAGTGGAGGTTTCGGGAATTCACCCCTCCACTTT. This encodes CAWSGGFGNSPLHF.

This clone came up once. This sequence joins TRBV7-2 and TRBJ1-6, with 11 nucleotides matching TRBD1. V trimming: 5 bases; J trimming: 10 bases; junction bases outside the gene matches: 13. The germline gives CDR1 SGHTA, CDR2 FQGNSA. The length of the CDR3 is 17 residues. The CDR3 sequence: CASSQRWTGGGESPLHF. In DNA, the CDR3 is TGTGCCAGCAGCCAAAGATGGACAGGGGGCGGTGAATCACCCCTCCACTTT.